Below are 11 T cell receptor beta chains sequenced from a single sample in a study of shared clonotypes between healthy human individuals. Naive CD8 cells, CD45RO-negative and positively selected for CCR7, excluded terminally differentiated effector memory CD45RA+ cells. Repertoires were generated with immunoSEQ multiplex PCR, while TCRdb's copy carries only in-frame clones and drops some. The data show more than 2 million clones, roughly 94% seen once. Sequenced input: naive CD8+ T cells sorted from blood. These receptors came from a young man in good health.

The CDR3 region is CASSLSSGRARYEQYF. DNA of the CDR3: TGTGCCAGCAGCCTAAGTAGCGGGAGGGCCCGGTACGAGCAGTACTTC. The rearrangement joins TRBV7-9 to TRBJ2-7, with 11 positions matching TRBD2. Per the germline V gene, CDR1 is SEHNR and CDR2 is FQNEAQ (reference sequence). The CDR3 extends over 16 amino acids. Trimming cost V 5 bases and J 4 bases; bases outside gene matches: 10.

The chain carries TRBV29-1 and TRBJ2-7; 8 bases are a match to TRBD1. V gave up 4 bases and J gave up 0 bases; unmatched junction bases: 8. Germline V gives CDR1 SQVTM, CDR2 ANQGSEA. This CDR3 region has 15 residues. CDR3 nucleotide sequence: TGCAGCGTTGTTGGAGGGGACAGGAGCTCCTACGAGCAGTACTTC. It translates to CSVVGGDRSSYEQYF.

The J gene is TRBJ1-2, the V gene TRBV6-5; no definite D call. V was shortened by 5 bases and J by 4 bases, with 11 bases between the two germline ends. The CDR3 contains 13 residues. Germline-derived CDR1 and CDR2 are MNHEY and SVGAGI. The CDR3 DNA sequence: TGTGCCAGCAGTCCAAGTGCCCTCTATGGCTACACCTTC. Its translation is CASSPSALYGYTF.

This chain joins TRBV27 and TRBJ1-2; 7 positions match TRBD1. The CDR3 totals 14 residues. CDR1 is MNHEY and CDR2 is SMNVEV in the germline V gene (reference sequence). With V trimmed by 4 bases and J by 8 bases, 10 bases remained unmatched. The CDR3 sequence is CASSSITGAGGYTF. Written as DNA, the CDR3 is TGTGCCAGCAGTTCTATCACAGGGGCTGGGGGCTACACCTTC.

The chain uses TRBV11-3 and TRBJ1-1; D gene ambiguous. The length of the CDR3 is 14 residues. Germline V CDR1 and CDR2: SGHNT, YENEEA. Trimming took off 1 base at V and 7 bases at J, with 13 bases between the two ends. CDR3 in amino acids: CASSLGGLGGEAFF. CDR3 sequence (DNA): TGTGCCAGCAGCTTAGGCGGTTTGGGCGGTGAAGCTTTCTTT.

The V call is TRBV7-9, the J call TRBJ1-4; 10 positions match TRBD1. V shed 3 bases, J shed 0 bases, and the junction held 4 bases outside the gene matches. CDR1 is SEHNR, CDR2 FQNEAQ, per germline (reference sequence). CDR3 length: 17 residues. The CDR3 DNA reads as TGTGCCAGCAGCTTGAGGGGGACAGGGGCAACTAATGAAAAACTGTTTTTT. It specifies CASSLRGTGATNEKLFF.

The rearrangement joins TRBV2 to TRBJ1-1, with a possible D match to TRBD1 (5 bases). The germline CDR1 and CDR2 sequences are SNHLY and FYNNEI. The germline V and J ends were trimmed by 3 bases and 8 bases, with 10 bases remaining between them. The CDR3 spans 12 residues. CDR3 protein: CASSDSDSEAFF. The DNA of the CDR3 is TGTGCCAGCAGTGATAGCGACAGCGAAGCTTTCTTT.

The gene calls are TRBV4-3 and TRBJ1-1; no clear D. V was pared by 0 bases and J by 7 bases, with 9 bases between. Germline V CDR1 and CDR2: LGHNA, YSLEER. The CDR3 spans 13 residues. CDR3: CASSQDVGLEAFF. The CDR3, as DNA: TGCGCCAGCAGCCAAGATGTCGGACTTGAAGCTTTCTTT.

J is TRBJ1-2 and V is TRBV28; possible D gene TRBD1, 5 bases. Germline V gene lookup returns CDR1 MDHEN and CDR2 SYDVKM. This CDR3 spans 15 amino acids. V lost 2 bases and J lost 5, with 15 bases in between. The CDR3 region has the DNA TGTGCCAGCAGTTTAGAGGGCTGGGACCTTTATGGCTACACCTTC. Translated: CASSLEGWDLYGYTF.

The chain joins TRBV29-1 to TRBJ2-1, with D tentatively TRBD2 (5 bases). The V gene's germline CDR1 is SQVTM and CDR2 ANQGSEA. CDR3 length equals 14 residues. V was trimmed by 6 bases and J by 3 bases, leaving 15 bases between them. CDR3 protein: CSVKAEVLYNEQFF. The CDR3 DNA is TGCAGCGTGAAGGCGGAGGTTCTCTACAATGAGCAGTTCTTC.

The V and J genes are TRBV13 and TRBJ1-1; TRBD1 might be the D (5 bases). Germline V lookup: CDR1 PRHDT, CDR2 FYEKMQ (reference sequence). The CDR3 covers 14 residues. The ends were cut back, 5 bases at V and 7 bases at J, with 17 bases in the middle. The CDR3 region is CASSPRTGQGEAFF. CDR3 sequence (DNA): TGTGCCAGCAGCCCCCGAACCGGGCAGGGTGAAGCTTTCTTT.